This is a list of T cell receptor beta chains from one sample in a study of blood T cell repertoires in COVID-19. Sequencing was performed with immunoSEQ multiplex PCR; in TCRdb, only in-frame clones are kept and a portion is missing. The table lists about 230,000 clones, over 65% of them singletons. The sample comprised peripheral blood. The receptor set was obtained from a woman in her 70s with active or convalescent COVID-19. Each CDR3 is given with its conserved first and last residue. Fields, in order: clone size, D gene, V gene, J gene, CDR3 DNA, CDR3 protein. A D gene is named only where the DNA matches it firmly. Rows give clone size only sometimes, using once, few, many, or a class for an expanded clone.

-	-	TRBV18	TRBJ1-5	TGTGCCAGCTCACGGGACATCAATCAGCCCCAGCATTTT	CASSRDINQPQHF
-	-	TRBV28	TRBJ2-7	TGTGCCAGCAGTCTTCCTACCCCTGCCAACGAGCAGTACTTC	CASSLPTPANEQYF
-	-	TRBV9	TRBJ1-3	TGTGCCAGCAGCGTAGGGAGGGCGGGGGCTAACTCTGGAAACACCATATATTTT	CASSVGRAGANSGNTIYF
-	-	TRBV30	TRBJ1-6	TGTGCCTGGACTCTAACAGTTGGCTCACCCCTCCACTTT	CAWTLTVGSPLHF
-	TRBD2	TRBV7-2	TRBJ2-5	TGTGCCAGCAGCTCCCTAAGGGCAGGGAGGGGAGGAGAGACCCAGTACTTC	CASSSLRAGRGGETQYF
few	-	TRBV5-1	TRBJ1-6	TGCGCCAGCAGCTTGGCACAGGGATCTGACACTTCACCCCTCCACTTT	CASSLAQGSDTSPLHF
once	TRBD1	TRBV3-1/TRBV3-2	TRBJ1-4	TGTGCCAGCAGCCCGGGACAGGCGGGCCTGTTTTTT	CASSPGQAGLFF
-	-	TRBV11-2	TRBJ2-5	TGTGCCAGCAGCTTCGACCAGGGGCGCGGAGAGACCCAGTACTTC	CASSFDQGRGETQYF
once	TRBD1	TRBV11-2	TRBJ2-3	TGTGCCAGCAGCTTAGATCGGTGGGACAGGGGCATTTCAGATACGCAGTATTTT	CASSLDRWDRGISDTQYF
-	TRBD1	TRBV7-9	TRBJ2-2	TGTGCCAGCAGCCCTGTCCCGGGACAGGGAACCGGGGAGCTGTTTTTT	CASSPVPGQGTGELFF
-	TRBD1	TRBV5-6	TRBJ1-1	TGTGCCAGCAGCATGACAGGGGCATTGAACACTGAAGCTTTCTTT	CASSMTGALNTEAFF
once	-	TRBV27	TRBJ2-1	TGTGCCAGCAGTTTATATGGGGGACACGTATACAATGAGCAGTTCTTC	CASSLYGGHVYNEQFF
-	TRBD2	TRBV2	TRBJ2-5	TGTGCCAGCAGTAAGACTAGCGGGAGGTTAGGGGAGACCCAGTACTTC	CASSKTSGRLGETQYF
once	-	TRBV7-2	TRBJ2-5	TGTGCCAGCAGCTTAGGGCTTCAGAGGTTTAGTGAGACCCAGTACTTC	CASSLGLQRFSETQYF
-	TRBD1	TRBV7-2	TRBJ1-2	TGTGCCAGCAGCCTGAGTTTACTACAGGGGACCTATGGCTACACCTTC	CASSLSLLQGTYGYTF
-	TRBD1	TRBV3-1/TRBV3-2	TRBJ2-7	TGTGCCAGCACCCGACAACAGGGGCTCTACGAGCAGTACTTC	CASTRQQGLYEQYF
-	-	TRBV7-2	TRBJ1-2	TGTGCCAGCATCTTACAGGTTCCGATTAACTATGGCTACACCTTC	CASILQVPINYGYTF